This entry describes one TCR beta chain. This specimen belongs to a study of blood T cell repertoires in COVID-19. As for the study in general: COVID-19 samples, acute and convalescent, were from the United States, Italy and Spain. PBMCs, B-cell-depleted T cells, or T cells were the source of the cDNA or gDNA that made up the material.

Looked up from germline, CDR1 is MNHEY and CDR2 is SVGEGT. The CDR3 loop spans 12 amino acids. The ends were cut back, 5 bases at V and 4 bases at J, with 8 bases in the middle. Seattle's cohort entered during active infection and was followed longitudinally. Original handling: The authors estimated nucleated cell counts from reference gene primer amplification. Assay: immunoSEQ multiplex PCR; the TCRdb copy retains only in-frame clones and omits some. V and J calls plus clone size are reproduced from that table; the DNA served to infer D and trimming. Among some 70,000 clones listed, 75% to 95% were seen once.

The specimen was peripheral blood. The gene calls are TRBV6-2 or TRBV6-3 and TRBJ1-1; D is unresolved. This TCR came from a man in his forties with COVID-19, enrolled during active disease. The CDR3 DNA reads TGTGCCAGCAGTCCCGGGGTCACTGAAGCTTTCTTT. Amino acids: CASSPGVTEAFF.